The T cell receptor beta chain under discussion was sequenced for a study of shared clonotypes between healthy human individuals. Across the study: Each donor had three CD4 naive, three CD4 memory, two CD8 naive and one CD8 memory plate.

Every subset's genomic DNA went evenly onto several immunoSEQ plates. This table comes from immunoSEQ multiplex PCR, and its TCRdb copy is limited to in-frame clones, with some not included. The sample has more than 1.2 million clones, approximately 98.5% seen once. The J segment lost 2 bases and the V segment lost 1 base, leaving 3 bases of the junction unmatched. Germline CDR1 SGHVS, CDR2 FQNEAQ. CDR3 length equals 16 residues. The chain carries TRBV7-8 and TRBJ2-5, with TRBD2 matching 11 bases. The specimen sequenced was naive CD4+ T cells sorted from blood. Subset denoted: CD45RA+ positively selected. The sequence was collected from a man aged 25-40 years in good health. CDR3: CASSLVGLAEQETQYF. The CDR3 nucleotides read TGTGCCAGCAGCTTAGTGGGACTAGCGGAACAAGAGACCCAGTACTTC.